The 23 T cell receptor beta chains in this list originate from one sample, sequenced in a study of blood T cell repertoires in COVID-19. Generated by immunoSEQ multiplex PCR, the TCRdb table keeps only in-frame clones and is missing some. The sample has more than 80,000 clones, about 90% seen once; the top ten hold roughly 1.5%. The source material was peripheral blood. Source of these receptors: a human donor with active COVID-19. The donor label of this sample is uncertain.

The gene calls are TRBV4-1 and TRBJ2-3; 8 bases line up with TRBD1. The trim removed 0 bases at V and 3 bases at J, leaving 5 bases unmatched. The CDR3 runs 16 residues. Germline CDR1 is MGHRA and CDR2 is YSYEKL. For the CDR3, the DNA is TGCGCCAGCAGCCAAGACATGACAGGGGTAACAGATACGCAGTATTTT. Translating it yields CASSQDMTGVTDTQYF.

The chain combines TRBV6-2 or TRBV6-3 with TRBJ2-7; 9 nucleotides agree with TRBD1. The CDR3 has 18 amino acids. CDR1 and CDR2 (germline): MNHEY, SVGEGT. The junction had 13 bases not matched to a gene; V was cut back by 2 bases and J by 2 bases. This chain's CDR3 is CASSYEILGQGMTYEQYF. CDR3 coding DNA: TGTGCCAGCAGTTACGAAATCCTGGGACAGGGAATGACCTACGAGCAGTACTTC.

The chain recombines TRBV5-1 with TRBJ2-6; 8 positions match TRBD1. Germline V gene sequence: CDR1 SGHRS, CDR2 YFSETQ. V was pared by 4 bases and J by 8 bases, with 11 bases of the junction left unmatched. This CDR3 contains 16 residues. CDR3 in DNA: TGCGCCAGCAGCCCCCCGACAGGGGCAACCACCAACGTCCTGACTTTC. It encodes CASSPPTGATTNVLTF.

CDR3 amino acids: CASSPSQGVIYEQYF. In nucleotides, the CDR3 is TGTGCCAGCAGTCCGAGCCAAGGGGTTATCTACGAGCAGTACTTC. This chain uses TRBV6-5 with TRBJ2-7; D perhaps matches TRBD1 (5 bases). CDR3 length equals 15 residues. Between the trimmed V and J ends, which lost 5 bases and 3 bases, there was a span of 17 bases. Germline CDR1 is MNHEY and CDR2 is SVGAGI.

This clone has just one count. The CDR3 loop reads CASSLGHTADTQYF. CDR3 DNA: TGCGCCAGCAGCTTGGGACATACGGCAGATACGCAGTATTTT. The V and J genes are TRBV5-1 and TRBJ2-3; D not resolved. The V and J ends lost 0 bases and 4 bases respectively, with 9 bases between them. Per the germline V gene, CDR1 is SGHRS and CDR2 is YFSETQ. CDR3 length: 14 residues. Together with reference TRBV5-1 and TRBJ2-3, the CDR3 gives the full variable domain: KAGVTQTPRYLIKTRGQQVTLSCSPISGHRSVSWYQQTPGQGLQFLFEYFSETQRNKGNFPGRFSGRQFSNSRSEMNVSTLELGDSALYLCASSLGHTADTQYFGPGTRLTVL.

The chain combines TRBV18 with TRBJ1-5; 7 positions agree with TRBD1. V shed 4 bases, J shed 4 bases, and the junction held 4 bases outside the gene matches. Germline-derived CDR1 and CDR2 are KGHSH and LQKENI. The CDR3 sequence is 14 residues long. The CDR3 DNA is TGTGCCAGCTCACTGGGACAGCGAAATCAGCCCCAGCATTTT. It codes for CASSLGQRNQPQHF. Variable domain in full (rest from reference TRBV18 and TRBJ1-5): NAGVMQNPRHLVRRRGQEARLRCSPMKGHSHVYWYRQLPEEGLKFMVYLQKENIIDESGMPKERFSAEFPKEGPSILRIQQVVRGDSAAYFCASSLGQRNQPQHFGDGTRLSIL.

J is TRBJ1-1 and V is TRBV11-2, with D hard to call. Trimming stripped 6 bases from V and 1 base from J, with 18 bases between. CDR3 length: 16 amino acids. CDR1 SGHAT and CDR2 FQNNGV come from the germline V gene. The CDR3 region is CASSRWKRGENTEAFF. CDR3 DNA sequence: TGTGCCAGCAGTAGGTGGAAGAGAGGTGAGAACACTGAAGCTTTCTTT. Complete variable domain (other parts from reference TRBV11-2 and TRBJ1-1): EAGVAQSPRYKIIEKRQSVAFWCNPISGHATLYWYQQILGQGPKLLIQFQNNGVVDDSQLPKDRFSAERLKGVDSTLKIQPAKLEDSAVYLCASSRWKRGENTEAFFGQGTRLTVV.

The chain's CDR3 is CASSSYLAQYF. The DNA of the CDR3 is TGTGCCAGCAGTTCTTATCTCGCGCAGTATTTT. The J gene is TRBJ2-3, the V gene TRBV12-3 or TRBV12-4, with D hard to call. Between the trimmed V and J ends, which lost 4 bases and 10 bases, there was a span of 9 bases. The CDR3 covers 11 residues.

The V gene is TRBV9, the J gene TRBJ2-5, with TRBD2 matching 8 bases. The CDR3 runs to 19 residues. V lost 0 bases to trimming and J lost 1 base; unmatched junction nucleotides: 14. Germline CDR1 is SGDLS and CDR2 is YYNGEE. For the CDR3, the DNA is TGTGCCAGCAGCGTAGTCCCCAGCGGGGGAACAACGTCCCAAGAGACCCAGTACTTC. This sequence encodes CASSVVPSGGTTSQETQYF.

The V call is TRBV19, the J call TRBJ1-6; weak D call: TRBD1 (6 bases). Trimming shortened V by 5 bases and J by 8 bases, and 13 bases separated the two germline ends. The CDR3 contains 14 residues. The germline V gene has CDR1 LNHDA and CDR2 SQIVND (reference sequence). The CDR3 DNA sequence: TGTGCCAGTAGTTCCCGCAGGGGTGATTCACCCCTCCACTTT. Its translation: CASSSRRGDSPLHF.

This chain uses TRBV6-5 with TRBJ1-6, with D maybe TRBD1 (6 bases). From germline, CDR1 is MNHEY and CDR2 SVGAGI. With 10 bases removed from V and 7 bases from J, the gap between germline ends came to 11 bases. The CDR3 covers 12 residues. CDR3 DNA: TGTGCCACCCGGACAGCAAATTCACCCCTCCACTTT. Translating it yields CATRTANSPLHF.

The chain couples TRBV4-1 to TRBJ2-1, with a weak D call TRBD2 (6 bases). Germline V gives CDR1 MGHRA, CDR2 YSYEKL. Trimming took 4 bases from V and 0 from J, leaving 16 bases between them. The CDR3 totals 17 residues. CDR3 loop: CASSPAGLPSSYNEQFF. The CDR3 DNA is TGCGCCAGCAGCCCCGCCGGACTACCAAGCTCCTACAATGAGCAGTTCTTC.

This clone was recorded only once. The chain couples TRBV28 to TRBJ1-5, with a tentative D call TRBD1 (5 bases). Germline values: CDR1 MDHEN, CDR2 SYDVKM. Between the trimmed V and J ends, which lost 2 bases and 4 bases, there was a span of 9 bases. This CDR3 is 14 amino acids long. The CDR3 reads CASSLAGRNQPQHF. The CDR3 DNA sequence: TGTGCCAGCAGTTTAGCGGGGCGTAATCAGCCCCAGCATTTT.

V is TRBV7-2 and J is TRBJ2-5; 9 nucleotides align to TRBD2. The CDR3 contains 18 residues. CDR1 and CDR2 from the germline V gene are SGHTA and FQGNSA. Trimming cost V 1 base and J 6 bases; bases outside gene matches: 15. CDR3 sequence reads: CASSLEAVGRGGPKTQYF. The DNA of the CDR3 is TGTGCCAGCAGCTTAGAGGCAGTTGGGCGGGGGGGCCCAAAGACCCAGTACTTC.

This clone has only a few counts. This chain uses TRBV18 with TRBJ2-7; tentatively, D is TRBD2 (7 bases). This CDR3 region has 13 residues. Deletions cut 5 bases from V and 4 bases from J, with 12 bases between. The germline V gene has CDR1 KGHSH and CDR2 LQKENI. This CDR3 reads CASSAGAGYEQYF. In DNA form, the CDR3 reads TGTGCCAGCTCAGCGGGGGCGGGATACGAGCAGTACTTC.

CDR3: CASSQDRTGRSPLHF. CDR3 DNA: TGTGCCAGCAGCCAAGATCGTACAGGGCGTTCACCCCTCCACTTT. The chain joins TRBV3-1 (or the pseudogene TRBV3-2) to TRBJ1-6; a weak D match, TRBD1 (6 bases). This CDR3 has 15 amino acids. CDR1 LGHDT and CDR2 YNNKEL come from the germline V gene (reference sequence). V was trimmed by 0 bases and J by 9 bases, leaving 12 bases between them.

The gene calls are TRBV13 and TRBJ2-6; TRBD2 is a possible D gene (5 bases). Germline V gene sequence: CDR1 PRHDT, CDR2 FYEKMQ (reference sequence). Trimming shortened V by 4 bases and J by 0 bases, and 13 bases separated the two germline ends. This CDR3 region has 17 residues. The DNA of the CDR3 is TGTGCCAGCAGCTCATTAGCGCGGCCCTCTGGGGCCAACGTCCTGACTTTC. This codes for CASSSLARPSGANVLTF.

V is TRBV4-2 and J is TRBJ1-2, with D possibly TRBD1 on 5 matching bases. V lost 0 bases to trimming and J lost 4 bases, with 12 bases between them. This CDR3 region has 15 residues. Germline V gene sequence: CDR1 LGHNA, CDR2 YNFKEQ. The CDR3 loop reads CASSQELGGAYGYTF. Written as DNA, the CDR3 is TGTGCCAGCAGCCAAGAGTTGGGGGGAGCCTATGGCTACACCTTC.

Notes on this clone: The junction departs from germline at one end; a sequencing error may be responsible. V and J are TRBV5-1 and TRBJ2-7; 8 bases fit TRBD2. Germline V CDR1 and CDR2: SGHRS, YFSETQ. This CDR3 region has 12 residues. CDR3 DNA sequence: TGCGCCAGCAGCTTAGGCGGGGGGCCGCTCAGCTTC. Protein sequence: CASSLGGGPLSF.

The chain links TRBV6-2 or TRBV6-3 to TRBJ1-1, with 7 bases lining up with TRBD1. This CDR3 contains 13 residues. Trimming removed 5 bases from V and 6 bases from J; junction bases left unmatched: 6. Germline V CDR1 and CDR2: MNHEY, SVGEGT. CDR3 sequence: CASSPRGKAEAFF. CDR3 nucleotides: TGTGCCAGCAGTCCCAGGGGGAAGGCTGAAGCTTTCTTT.

The chain combines TRBV11-2 with TRBJ2-1, with 8 bases matching TRBD2. Germline V gene data show CDR1 as SGHAT and CDR2 as FQNNGV. This CDR3 region has 16 residues. V shed 1 base, J shed 9 bases, and the junction held 11 bases outside the gene matches. The CDR3 spells CASSLAPGGAGVEQFF. CDR3 sequence (DNA): TGTGCCAGCAGCTTAGCCCCCGGGGGGGCCGGTGTTGAGCAGTTCTTC.

This chain joins TRBV4-1 and TRBJ2-1; possible D gene TRBD1, 6 bases. CDR1 and CDR2 (germline): MGHRA, YSYEKL. V was clipped by 4 bases and J by 12 bases, with 7 bases between them. CDR3 length: 10 amino acids. CDR3 in amino acids: CASSRGRQFF. CDR3 DNA sequence: TGCGCCAGCAGCCGGGGGCGGCAGTTCTTC.

V gene TRBV6-4 combines with J gene TRBJ1-6, with TRBD1 matching over 9 bases. The V gene's germline CDR1 is MRHNA and CDR2 SNTAGT. This CDR3 region has 13 residues. V shed 3 bases, J shed 9 bases, and the junction held 0 bases outside the gene matches. CDR3 region: CASSETGGSPLHF. The CDR3 DNA follows: TGTGCCAGCAGTGAGACAGGGGGTTCACCCCTCCACTTT.